The source of this T cell receptor beta chain is a study of T cell responses to AZD1222 COVID-19 vaccine. The study, taken as a whole, reports: The peak T cell response came first, and repertoires were sampled only after it. Most donors were white British and more were female, and clonal diversity was possibly underestimated.

Libraries were prepared by immunoSEQ multiplex PCR; TCRdb keeps only in-frame clonotypes and omits some of them. Of around 79,000 clones in the sample, about 85% were seen once. In regard to this clone: Its antigen is unknown.

Sequences were derived from peripheral blood, sampled on day 0 of AZD1222 vaccination. This sequence was found in an adult in good health.

This CDR3 reads CASSRTGNQPQHF. The CDR3 DNA reads TGTGCCAGCAGCCGGACAGGCAATCAGCCCCAGCATTTT. This chain connects TRBV7-2 to TRBJ1-5; D may be TRBD1 (6 bases). Germline lookup yields CDR1 SGHTA and CDR2 FQGNSA. Trimming stripped 5 bases from V and 2 bases from J, with 7 bases between. The CDR3 runs to 13 residues.